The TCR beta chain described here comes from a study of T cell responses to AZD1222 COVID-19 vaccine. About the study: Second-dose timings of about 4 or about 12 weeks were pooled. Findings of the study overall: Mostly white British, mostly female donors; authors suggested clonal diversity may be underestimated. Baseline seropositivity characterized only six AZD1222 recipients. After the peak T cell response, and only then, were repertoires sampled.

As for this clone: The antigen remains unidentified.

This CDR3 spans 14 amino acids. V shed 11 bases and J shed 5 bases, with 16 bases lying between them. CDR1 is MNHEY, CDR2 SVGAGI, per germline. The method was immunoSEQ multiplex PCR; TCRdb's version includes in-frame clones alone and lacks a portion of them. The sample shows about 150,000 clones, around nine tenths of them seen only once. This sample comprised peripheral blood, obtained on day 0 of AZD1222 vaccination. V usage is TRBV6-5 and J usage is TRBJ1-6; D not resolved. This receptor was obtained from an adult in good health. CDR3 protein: CASSKVEDNSPLHF. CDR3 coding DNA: TGTGCCTCCTCAAAGGTAGAGGATAATTCACCCCTCCACTTT.